The following is a TCR beta chain sequence with its context. Its antigen remains unidentified. Base qualities are not recorded, but no much larger clone differs from it by a single base. This entry comes from a study of human T cells and chemical hapten exposure listed by TCRdb under 2021. Context from the whole study: For sensitization, 2% DPC in acetone was applied to a 2 cm by 2 cm area of upper inner arm skin. Weekly therapeutic DPC doses were additionally applied to the scalp of patients throughout the approximately 24-week study period. Patch testing was performed on the upper back with Finn chambers containing 0.01% DPC, and the patch tests were scored after 6 days according to International Contact Dermatitis Research Group standards. Alopecia areata with under or over 50% scalp involvement, alopecia totalis and alopecia universalis were represented in the patient cohort, which was mostly female. Libraries were pooled for sequencing, and variation in per-sample TCR yields was attributed mainly to small differences in library volumes within the pool. In alopecia patients, the study followed how the peripheral blood TCR repertoire changed in vivo over primary and secondary sensitization to diphenylcyclopropenone (DPC), a hapten. Patient blood was sampled pre-sensitization (week 0) and at 2, 6 and about 24 weeks after DPC sensitization. Approximately 28 alopecia patients provided blood for TCR sequencing at one to four time points (pre-sensitization, 2, 6 and 24 weeks).

The sample's time point label, in plain terms: patch test 1, 2 weeks after DPC sensitization. The sample's treatment or condition label, decoded: therapeutic diphenylcyclopropenone sensitization with weekly scalp DPC. Blood at each patch-test visit was drawn before the patch test was applied. Eligible patients were aged 18 to 70, diagnosed with alopecia, deemed suitable for DPC therapy, and excluded if pregnant. Total RNA was extracted from unfractionated whole blood collected in Tempus Blood RNA tubes. V lost 5 bases and J lost 4 bases; the stretch between them is 14 bases long. Sequences MDHEN (CDR1) and SYDVKM (CDR2) are obtained from the germline V gene. The CDR3 spans 15 residues, from the cysteine through the phenylalanine. Kept here is only the CDR3 DNA, which spans 45 bases and is read in frame from base 1. Overall study outcomes, separate from this receptor: After repeated subsampling, changes were observed in the strength of the expansion versus patch-test correlation and in the threshold at which the correlation became significant. No change with DPC sensitization was found in the number of TCRs above 1 in 1000 frequency, and no evidence of global repertoire structure alterations was found. Patch test score was positively correlated with the number of PT1 expanded TCRs, with significance at thresholds 8, 16 and 32 but not at 4. Expanded TCRs formed significantly more large CDR3 similarity clusters than pre-sensitization or healthy control sets, consistent with antigen-driven responses. Alopecia, a presumed autoimmune disease, was present in all patients, so the immune response of the patients might differ from that of healthy individuals.

Libraries were prepared through RACE. TCRdb shows the sequencer as NextSeq 500. During library preparation, unique molecular identifiers were attached to individual cDNA molecules so that TCRs could be counted in a quantitative, reproducible way. From each blood RNA sample, both TCR alpha and TCR beta chains were sequenced. In the source study's methods: The median number of TCRs per sample was roughly 100,000, ranging from about 20,000 to 750,000. The Decombinator software suite was used to annotate V, J and CDR3 in the TCR reads. Every sample was subsampled to the same number of TCRs (28,000) for the PS versus PT1 abundance plots. TCRs were defined as expanded if absent before sensitization and observed at least eight times at the 2-week time point. The public sequencing data were trimmed at Q25 with fastp and processed into clonotypes with MiXCR by TCRdb, which kept only in-frame beta chains. Here each entry gathers all rows of one CDR3 protein and keeps the most common genes and DNA. The authors' filters were not applied to this entry. Here the sample has 150,000 to 200,000 distinct CDR3 sequences; approximately 14% occur a single time. The top ten clones comprise around 1.7% of the sample.

The source is a woman in her 30s with alopecia areata. Some clones in this sample may be carry-over from other donors' samples. The V and J genes are TRBV28 and TRBJ1-4; there is no confident call for the D gene. The specimen comprised whole blood, sampled in connection with sensitization to the hapten diphenylcyclopropenone (DPC). The nucleotide sequence reads TGTGCCAGCAGTACCGAAGGATGGGGTAATGAAAAACTGTTTTTT. This encodes CASSTEGWGNEKLFF.